The TCR beta chain under discussion was sequenced for a study of T-cell reconstitution after alpha-beta-depleted transplantation in children (dated by TCRdb to 2016 to 2017). Study-wide context: The study quantitatively tracked T-cell immune reconstitution after TCRalphabeta/CD19-depleted allogeneic hematopoietic cell transplantation in children using TCR repertoire profiling.

With respect to this clonotype: No cognate antigen has been identified for it. No base qualities exist here, and no much larger clone lies one base off it.

The study at large found these results: The frequencies of hyperexpanded clones fell over the following months, and after one year, T-cell counts and TCRbeta diversity were mostly attributed to newly produced T cells. The apparently early recovery of alphabetaT-cell counts about two months after transplant reportedly depended on only several hundred rapidly expanded clones that came from non-depleted graft cells. In some patients, the high TCRbeta diversity seen at day 60 was put down to recipient T cells and intrathymic progenitors that had survived conditioning.

The library relied on PCR. The sequencer was an Illumina HiSeq 2500. TCR libraries were prepared with molecular barcoding, using unique molecular identifiers to normalize TCRbeta repertoire quantification. TCRdb reanalyzed the raw reads on its own, using fastp at Q25 for trimming and MiXCR for clone calling, and kept in-frame beta chains. Each record represents a unique CDR3 protein, reported with the most common genes and DNA among its rows. Counted in this sample were about 350,000 distinct CDR3 sequences; roughly 15% of them appeared once. The ten largest clones capture roughly 40% of the sample. The sample's treatment or condition, from its label and the paper: allogeneic hematopoietic cell transplantation with graft depleted of TCRalphabeta T cells and CD19 B cells. TCRalphabeta/CD19-depleted allogeneic hematopoietic cell grafts were given to the transplant recipients, all of whom were children.

The material sequenced was PBMCs, mostly from graft donor cells, taken 360 days after TCRalphabeta/CD19-depleted stem cell transplant. The clonotype comes from a male patient under 10 years old who had a stem cell transplant for acute lymphoblastic leukemia, so the T cells may come from the graft donor.

The CDR3 corresponds to CSARVAVQGGTDTQYF. Read as DNA, the sequence is TGCAGTGCTAGAGTCGCAGTACAGGGTGGCACAGATACGCAGTATTTT. The chain employs TRBV20-1 and TRBJ2-3; TRBD1 is a possible D gene, resting on 6 matching bases. V was cut back by 1 base and J by 1 base, leaving a gap of 15 bases between them. The germline V gene (reference sequence) yields DFQATT for CDR1 and SNEGSKA for CDR2. The CDR3 numbers 16 residues from cysteine through phenylalanine. CDR3 DNA only is kept here, 48 bases in frame from base 1.